This T cell receptor beta chain was observed in a study of blood T cell repertoires in COVID-19. Background on the study: The origin of the acute and convalescent COVID-19 samples was the United States, Italy and Spain. PBMCs, B-cell-depleted T cells, or T cells provided the cDNA or gDNA that made up the material.

V trimming: 6 bases; J trimming: 3 bases; junction bases outside the gene matches: 9. Germline V gives CDR1 SGHAT, CDR2 FQNNGV. This CDR3 region has 15 residues. In the authors' methods: Reference gene primer amplification gave estimated nucleated cell counts. Profiled with immunoSEQ multiplex PCR; TCRdb holds only in-frame clones, not every one. D and trimming come from the DNA, and the V and J calls and clone size come from that table. The table lists 300,000 to 400,000 clones, over 70% of them singletons, with approximately 3% in the top ten. This clonotype was sampled from a man between 25 and 39 years old with active or convalescent COVID-19. The genes are TRBV11-2 and TRBJ2-7; the match to TRBD1 covers 9 bases. The sequenced material came from peripheral blood. The CDR3, as DNA: TGTGCCAGCAGGTTTCCGGGGACAGGGCTCTACGAGCAGTACTTC. Residues: CASRFPGTGLYEQYF.